This T cell receptor (beta chain) was recorded in a study of CD8 T cells in ankylosing spondylitis. Study observations and caveats: Reportedly, significant enrichment of disease-linked clones occurred in matched ankylosing spondylitis synovial fluid. Among TCR beta sequences, a motif of under ten highly homologous variants appeared characteristic of ankylosing spondylitis blood.

Each TCR beta library was made by quantitative 5'-RACE that incorporated molecular barcodes. TCRdb recomputed calls from the 5' RACE reads with MiXCR, one row per CDR3 protein. Counted here are some 200,000 distinct CDR3 sequences, 9.5% to 15% occurring once; the ten biggest clones make up approximately 15%. The CDR3 covers 15 residues. V lost 5 bases, J lost 0 bases, and 7 bases stayed unmatched. This clonotype was detected only a few times. The antigen is undetermined. Sequencing was performed on blood, either unsorted or a sorted T cell fraction (not recorded which). The sequence was collected from a male donor with ankylosing spondylitis or in good health (not recorded which). This chain joins TRBV12-3 or TRBV12-4 and TRBJ2-7; TRBD1 aligns across 7 bases. Here the CDR3 DNA reads TGTGCCAGCAGTGACTTGGGACAGAGCTCCTACGAGCAGTACTTC. Amino acids: CASSDLGQSSYEQYF.